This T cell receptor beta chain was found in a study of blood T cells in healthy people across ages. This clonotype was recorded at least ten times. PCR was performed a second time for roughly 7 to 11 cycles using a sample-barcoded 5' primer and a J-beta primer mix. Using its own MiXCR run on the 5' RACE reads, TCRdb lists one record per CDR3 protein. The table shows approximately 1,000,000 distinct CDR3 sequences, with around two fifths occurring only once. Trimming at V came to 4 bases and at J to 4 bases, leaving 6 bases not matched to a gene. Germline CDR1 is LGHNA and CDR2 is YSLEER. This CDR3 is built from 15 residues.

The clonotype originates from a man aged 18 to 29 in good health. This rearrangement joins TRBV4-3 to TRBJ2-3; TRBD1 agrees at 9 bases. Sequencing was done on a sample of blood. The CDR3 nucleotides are TGCGCCAGCAGCCCCCGACAGGGGGACGCAGATACGCAGTATTTT. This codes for CASSPRQGDADTQYF.